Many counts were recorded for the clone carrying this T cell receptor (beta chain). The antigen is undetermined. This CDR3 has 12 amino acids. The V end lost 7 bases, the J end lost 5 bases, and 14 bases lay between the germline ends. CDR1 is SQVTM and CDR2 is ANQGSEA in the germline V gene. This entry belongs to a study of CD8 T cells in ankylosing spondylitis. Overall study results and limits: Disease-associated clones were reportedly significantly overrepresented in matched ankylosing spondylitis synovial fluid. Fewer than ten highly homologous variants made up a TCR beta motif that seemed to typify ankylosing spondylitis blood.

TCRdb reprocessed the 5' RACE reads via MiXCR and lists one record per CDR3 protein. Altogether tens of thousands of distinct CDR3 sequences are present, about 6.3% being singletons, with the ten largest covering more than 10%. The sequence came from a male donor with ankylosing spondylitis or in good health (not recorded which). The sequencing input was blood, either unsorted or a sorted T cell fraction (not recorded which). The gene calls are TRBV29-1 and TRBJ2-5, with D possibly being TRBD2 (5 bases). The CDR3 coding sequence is TGCAGCGCAACTGGGAGCGCGGAGACCCAGTACTTC. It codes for CSATGSAETQYF.